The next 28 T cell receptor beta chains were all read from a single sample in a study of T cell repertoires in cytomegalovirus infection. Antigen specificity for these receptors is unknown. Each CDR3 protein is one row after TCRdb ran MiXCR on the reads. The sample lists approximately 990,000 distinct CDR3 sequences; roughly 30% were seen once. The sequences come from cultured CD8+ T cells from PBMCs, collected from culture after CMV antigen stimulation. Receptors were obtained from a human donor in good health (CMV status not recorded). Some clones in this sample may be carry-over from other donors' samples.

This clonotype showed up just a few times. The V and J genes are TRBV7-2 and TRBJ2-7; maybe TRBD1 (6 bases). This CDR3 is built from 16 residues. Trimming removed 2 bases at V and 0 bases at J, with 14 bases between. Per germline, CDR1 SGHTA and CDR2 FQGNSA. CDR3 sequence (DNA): TGTGCCAGCAGCTTAAACAGAAGGGGGAGCTCCTACGAGCAGTACTTC. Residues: CASSLNRRGSSYEQYF.

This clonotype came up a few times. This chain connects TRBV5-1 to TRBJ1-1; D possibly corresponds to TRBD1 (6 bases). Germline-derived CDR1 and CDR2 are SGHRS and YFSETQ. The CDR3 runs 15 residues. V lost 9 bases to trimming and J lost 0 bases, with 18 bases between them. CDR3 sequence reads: CATTLNRDMNTEAFF. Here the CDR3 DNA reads TGCGCCACCACTCTGAACAGGGATATGAACACTGAAGCTTTCTTT.

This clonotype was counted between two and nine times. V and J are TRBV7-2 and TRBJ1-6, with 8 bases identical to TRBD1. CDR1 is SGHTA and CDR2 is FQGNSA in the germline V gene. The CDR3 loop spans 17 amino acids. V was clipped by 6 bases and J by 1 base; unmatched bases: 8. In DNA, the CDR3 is TGTGCCAGCAGTACAGGGGGGCTTCTTTCCTATAATTCACCCCTCCACTTT. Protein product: CASSTGGLLSYNSPLHF. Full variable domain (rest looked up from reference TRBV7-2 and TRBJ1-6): GAGVSQSPSNKVTEKGKDVELRCDPISGHTALYWYRQSLGQGLEFLIYFQGNSAPDKSGLPSDRFSAERTGGSVSTLTIQRTQQEDSAVYLCASSTGGLLSYNSPLHFGNGTRLTVT.

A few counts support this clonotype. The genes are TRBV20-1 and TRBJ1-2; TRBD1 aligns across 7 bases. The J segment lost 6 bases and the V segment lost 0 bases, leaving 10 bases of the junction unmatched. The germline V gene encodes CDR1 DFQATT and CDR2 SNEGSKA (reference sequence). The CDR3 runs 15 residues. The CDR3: CSARDSGRGEDGYTF. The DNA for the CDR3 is TGCAGTGCTAGAGATAGCGGCAGGGGGGAGGATGGCTACACCTTC.

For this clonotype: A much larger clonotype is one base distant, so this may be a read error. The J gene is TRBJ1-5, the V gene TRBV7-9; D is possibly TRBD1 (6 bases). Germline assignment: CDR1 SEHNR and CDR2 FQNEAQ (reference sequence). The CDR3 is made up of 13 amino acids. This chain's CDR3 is CANSSRGGQPQHF. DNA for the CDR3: TGTGCCAACAGCTCCAGGGGTGGTCAGCCCCAGCATTTT.

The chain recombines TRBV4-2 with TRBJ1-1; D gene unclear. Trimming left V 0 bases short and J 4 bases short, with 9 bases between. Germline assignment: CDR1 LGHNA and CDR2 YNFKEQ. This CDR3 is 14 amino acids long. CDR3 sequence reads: CASSQDYWGTEAFF. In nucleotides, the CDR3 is TGTGCCAGCAGCCAAGACTACTGGGGCACTGAAGCTTTCTTT.

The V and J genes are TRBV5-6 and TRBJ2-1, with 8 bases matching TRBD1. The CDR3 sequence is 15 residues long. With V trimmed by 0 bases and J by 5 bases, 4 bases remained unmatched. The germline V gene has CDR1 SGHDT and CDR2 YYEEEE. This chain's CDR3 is CASSLGPGQDNEQFF. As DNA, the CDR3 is TGTGCCAGCAGCTTGGGGCCGGGACAGGACAATGAGCAGTTCTTC.

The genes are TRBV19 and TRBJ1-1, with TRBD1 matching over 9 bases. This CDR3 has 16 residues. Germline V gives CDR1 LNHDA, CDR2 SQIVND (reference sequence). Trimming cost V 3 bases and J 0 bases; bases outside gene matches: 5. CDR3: CASSILGDRVNTEAFF. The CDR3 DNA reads TGTGCCAGTAGTATCCTCGGGGACAGGGTGAACACTGAAGCTTTCTTT. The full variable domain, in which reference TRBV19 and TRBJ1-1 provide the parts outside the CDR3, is DGGITQSPKYLFRKEGQNVTLSCEQNLNHDAMYWYRQDPGQGLRLIYYSQIVNDFQKGDIAEGYSVSREKKESFPLTVTSAQKNPTAFYLCASSILGDRVNTEAFFGQGTRLTVV.

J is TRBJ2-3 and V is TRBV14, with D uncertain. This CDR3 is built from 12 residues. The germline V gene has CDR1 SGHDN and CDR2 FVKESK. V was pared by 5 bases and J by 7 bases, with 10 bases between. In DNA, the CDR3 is TGTGCCAGCAGCTGGGTGCGGAATACGCAGTATTTT. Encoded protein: CASSWVRNTQYF.

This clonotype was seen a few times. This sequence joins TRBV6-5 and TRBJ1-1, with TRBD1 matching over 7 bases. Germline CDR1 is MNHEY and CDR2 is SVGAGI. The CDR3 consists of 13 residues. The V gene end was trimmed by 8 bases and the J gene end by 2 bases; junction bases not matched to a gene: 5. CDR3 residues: CASLQGTNTEAFF. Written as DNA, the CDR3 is TGTGCCAGCCTACAGGGGACCAACACTGAAGCTTTCTTT.

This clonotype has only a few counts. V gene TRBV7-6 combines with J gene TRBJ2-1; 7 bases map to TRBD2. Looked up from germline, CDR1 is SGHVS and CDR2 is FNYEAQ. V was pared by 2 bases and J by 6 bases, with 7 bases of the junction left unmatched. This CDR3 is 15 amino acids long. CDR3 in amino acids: CASSLLRDYPNEQFF. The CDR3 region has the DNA TGTGCCAGCAGCTTACTCCGGGACTACCCCAATGAGCAGTTCTTC.

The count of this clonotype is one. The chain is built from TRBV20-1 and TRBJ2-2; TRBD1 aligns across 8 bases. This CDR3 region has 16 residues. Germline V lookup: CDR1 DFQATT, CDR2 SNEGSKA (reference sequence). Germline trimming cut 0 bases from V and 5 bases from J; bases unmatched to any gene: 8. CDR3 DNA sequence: TGCAGTGCTAGAGATCAAACCAGGGGGCTAACCGGGGAGCTGTTTTTT. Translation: CSARDQTRGLTGELFF.

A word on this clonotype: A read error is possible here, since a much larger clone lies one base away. In nucleotides, the CDR3 is TGTGCCAGCAGCTTTGGTGCAACTAATGAAAAACAGTTTTTT. Translated: CASSFGATNEKQFF. The chain is built from TRBV7-9 and TRBJ1-4, with D uncertain. Germline CDR1 is SEHNR and CDR2 is FQNEAQ (reference sequence). The CDR3 loop spans 14 amino acids.

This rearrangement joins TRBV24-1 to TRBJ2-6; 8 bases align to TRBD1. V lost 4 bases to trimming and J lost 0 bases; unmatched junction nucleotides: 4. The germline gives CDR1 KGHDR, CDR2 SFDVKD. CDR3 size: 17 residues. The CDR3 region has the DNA TGTGCCACCAGTGAATCCGACAGGGGCTCTGGGGCCAACGTCCTGACTTTC. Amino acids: CATSESDRGSGANVLTF.

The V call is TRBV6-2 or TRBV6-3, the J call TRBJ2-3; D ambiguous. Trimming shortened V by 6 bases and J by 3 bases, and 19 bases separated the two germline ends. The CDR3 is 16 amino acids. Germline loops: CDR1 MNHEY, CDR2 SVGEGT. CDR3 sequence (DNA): TGTGCCAGCAGATCCGACACTTTAGAAGGGACAGATACGCAGTATTTT. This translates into CASRSDTLEGTDTQYF.

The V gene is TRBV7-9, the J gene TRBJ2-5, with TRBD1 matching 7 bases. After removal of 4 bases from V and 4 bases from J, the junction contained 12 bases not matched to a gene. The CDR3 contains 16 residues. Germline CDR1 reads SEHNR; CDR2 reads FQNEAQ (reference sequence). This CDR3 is CASSSDRDEATETQYF. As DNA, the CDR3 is TGTGCCAGCAGCTCAGACAGGGATGAAGCCACAGAGACCCAGTACTTC.

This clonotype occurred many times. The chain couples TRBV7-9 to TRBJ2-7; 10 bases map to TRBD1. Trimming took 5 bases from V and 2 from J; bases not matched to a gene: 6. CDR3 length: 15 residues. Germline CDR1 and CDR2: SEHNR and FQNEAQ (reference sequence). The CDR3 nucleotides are TGTGCCAGCAGCGCAAAGGACAGGGGGACCTACGAGCAGTACTTC. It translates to CASSAKDRGTYEQYF. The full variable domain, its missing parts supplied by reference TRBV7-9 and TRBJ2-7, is DTGVSQNPRHKITKRGQNVTFRCDPISEHNRLYWYRQTLGQGPEFLTYFQNEAQLEKSRLLSDRFSAERPKGSFSTLEIQRTEQGDSAMYLCASSAKDRGTYEQYFGPGTRLTVT.

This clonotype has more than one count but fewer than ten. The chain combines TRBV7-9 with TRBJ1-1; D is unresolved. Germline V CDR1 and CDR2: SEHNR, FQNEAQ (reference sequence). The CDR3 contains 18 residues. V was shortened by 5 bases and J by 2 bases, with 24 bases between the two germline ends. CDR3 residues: CASSPLFRIPPLNTEAFF. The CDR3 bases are TGTGCCAGCAGCCCCCTTTTCAGGATCCCCCCATTAAACACTGAAGCTTTCTTT.

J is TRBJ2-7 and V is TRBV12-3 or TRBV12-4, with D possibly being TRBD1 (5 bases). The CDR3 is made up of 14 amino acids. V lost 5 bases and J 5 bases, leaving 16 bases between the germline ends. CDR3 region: CASSRGQPVDEQYF. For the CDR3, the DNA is TGTGCCAGCAGTCGCGGACAACCCGTCGACGAGCAGTACTTC.

CDR3 amino acids: CASSIGPGDEQFF. The DNA for the CDR3 is TGTGCCAGTAGTATCGGGCCCGGGGATGAGCAGTTCTTC. This chain joins TRBV19 and TRBJ2-1; D might be TRBD2 (5 bases). V lost 3 bases to trimming and J lost 8 bases, with 11 bases between them. The length of the CDR3 is 13 residues. Germline V lookup: CDR1 LNHDA, CDR2 SQIVND (reference sequence).

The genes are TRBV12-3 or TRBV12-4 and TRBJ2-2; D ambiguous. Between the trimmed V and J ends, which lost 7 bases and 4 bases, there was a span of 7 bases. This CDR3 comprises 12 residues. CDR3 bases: TGTGCCAGCATCGTGGCCACCGGGGAGCTGTTTTTT. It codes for CASIVATGELFF.

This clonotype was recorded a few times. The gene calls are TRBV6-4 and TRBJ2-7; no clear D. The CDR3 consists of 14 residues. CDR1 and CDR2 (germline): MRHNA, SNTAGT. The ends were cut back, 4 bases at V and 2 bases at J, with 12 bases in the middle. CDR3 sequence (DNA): TGTGCCAGCAGTGCCCCGGTCACCCCCTACGAGCAGTACGTC. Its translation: CASSAPVTPYEQYV.

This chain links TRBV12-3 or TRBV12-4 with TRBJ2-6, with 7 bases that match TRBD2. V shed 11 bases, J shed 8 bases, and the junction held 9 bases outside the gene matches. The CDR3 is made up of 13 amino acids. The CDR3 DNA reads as TGTGCCGGAGGGTTCGGGGGGACCAACGTCCTGACTTTC. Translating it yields CAGGFGGTNVLTF.

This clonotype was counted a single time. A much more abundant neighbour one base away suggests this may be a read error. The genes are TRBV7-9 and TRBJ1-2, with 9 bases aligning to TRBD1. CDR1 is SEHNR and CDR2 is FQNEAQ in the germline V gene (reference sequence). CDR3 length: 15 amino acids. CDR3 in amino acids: CDSSSRDREHYGYTF. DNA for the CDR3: TGTGACAGCAGCTCCCGGGACAGGGAGCACTATGGCTACACCTTC.

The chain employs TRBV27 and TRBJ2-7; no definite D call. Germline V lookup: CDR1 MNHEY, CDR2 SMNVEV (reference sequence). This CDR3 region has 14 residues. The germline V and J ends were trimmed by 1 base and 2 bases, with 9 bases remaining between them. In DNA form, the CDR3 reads TGTGCCAGCAGTTTATATGTTGGGGCCTACGAGCAGTACGTC. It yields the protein CASSLYVGAYEQYV.

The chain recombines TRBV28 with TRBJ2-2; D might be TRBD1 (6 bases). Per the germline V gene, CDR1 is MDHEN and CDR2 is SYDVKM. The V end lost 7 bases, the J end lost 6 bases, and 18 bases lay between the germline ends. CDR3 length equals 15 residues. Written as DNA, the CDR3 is TGTGCCAGCACCCAGACAGGTGCTATGGCCGGGGAGCTGTTTTTT. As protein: CASTQTGAMAGELFF. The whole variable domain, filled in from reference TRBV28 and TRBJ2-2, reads DVKVTQSSRYLVKRTGEKVFLECVQDMDHENMFWYRQDPGLGLRLIYFSYDVKMKEKGDIPEGYSVSREKKERFSLILESASTNQTSMYLCASTQTGAMAGELFFGEGSRLTVL.

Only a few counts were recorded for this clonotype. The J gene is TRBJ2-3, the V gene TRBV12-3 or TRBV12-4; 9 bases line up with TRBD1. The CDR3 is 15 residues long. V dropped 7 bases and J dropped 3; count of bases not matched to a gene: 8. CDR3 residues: CASTPGDRATDTQYF. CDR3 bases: TGTGCCAGCACCCCGGGGGACAGGGCTACAGATACGCAGTATTTT.

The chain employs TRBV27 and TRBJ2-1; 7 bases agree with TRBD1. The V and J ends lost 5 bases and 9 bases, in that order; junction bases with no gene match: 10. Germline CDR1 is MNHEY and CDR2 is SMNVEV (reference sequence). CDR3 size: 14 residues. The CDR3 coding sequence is TGTGCCAGCAGTCCCTCGACAGGGAAGGCTGAGCAGTTCTTC. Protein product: CASSPSTGKAEQFF.